Detailed here is one T cell receptor (beta chain). Its antigen remains unknown. The data were obtained in a study of Ad26.COV2.S vaccination and SARS-CoV-2 variants. The overall study: Into the muscle, Ad26.COV2.S was dosed once or twice, 56 days apart. Findings of the study overall: Measurement of non-spike TCR breadth gave similar results in vaccine and placebo recipients. Total responses of T cells may have been underestimated by the analyses of TCR breadth and depth.

Some clones are missing from TCRdb's copy, which holds only in-frame ones; the method was immunoSEQ multiplex PCR. Among 300,000 to 350,000 clones listed, 90% were seen once. The treatment denotes: roughly 18 received Ad26.COV2.S at low or high dose, single or two shots; about 5 received placebo; per-sample allocation not given. Sampling was done on day 63 after the first vaccine or placebo injection. Vaccination used an Ad26 vector expressing Wuhan-strain SARS-CoV-2 spike. V was clipped by 2 bases and J by 8 bases, with 22 bases between them. There are 18 residues in the CDR3. Germline V lookup: CDR1 KGHSH, CDR2 LQKENI.

The V and J genes are TRBV18 and TRBJ1-6, with a tentative D call TRBD1 (5 bases). The sequenced sample was peripheral blood, obtained in a trial of Ad26.COV2.S vaccine versus placebo. This clonotype originated in a person between 18 and 59 years old who received the Ad26.COV2.S COVID-19 vaccine or a placebo. CDR3 sequence reads: CASSPRLGDRATDSPLHF. In DNA, the CDR3 is TGTGCCAGCTCACCAAGGTTAGGGGATCGGGCAACGGATTCACCCCTCCACTTT. Looking up the rest from reference TRBV18 and TRBJ1-6 gives the full variable domain: NAGVMQNPRHLVRRRGQEARLRCSPMKGHSHVYWYRQLPEEGLKFMVYLQKENIIDESGMPKERFSAEFPKEGPSILRIQQVVRGDSAAYFCASSPRLGDRATDSPLHFGNGTRLTVT.